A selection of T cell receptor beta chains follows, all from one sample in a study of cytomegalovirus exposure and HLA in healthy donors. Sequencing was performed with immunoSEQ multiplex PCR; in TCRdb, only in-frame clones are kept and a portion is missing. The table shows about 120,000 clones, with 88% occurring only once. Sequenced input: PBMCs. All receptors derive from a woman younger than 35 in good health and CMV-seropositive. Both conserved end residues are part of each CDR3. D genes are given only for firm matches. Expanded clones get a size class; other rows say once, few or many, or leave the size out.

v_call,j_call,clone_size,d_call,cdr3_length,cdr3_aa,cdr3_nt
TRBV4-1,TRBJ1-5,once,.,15,CASSHIQGGDQPQHF,TGCGCCAGCAGCCACATACAGGGTGGGGATCAGCCCCAGCATTTT
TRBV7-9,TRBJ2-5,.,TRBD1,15,CASSHPLDRGETQYF,TGTGCCAGCAGCCACCCACTCGACAGGGGGGAGACCCAGTACTTC
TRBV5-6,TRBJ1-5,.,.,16,CASSLGGKGKNQPQHF,TGTGCCAGCAGCTTGGGAGGCAAGGGGAAAAATCAGCCCCAGCATTTT
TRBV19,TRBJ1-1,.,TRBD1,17,CASRTDRGGRKNTEAFF,TGTGCCAGTAGGACCGACAGGGGGGGACGTAAGAACACTGAAGCTTTCTTT
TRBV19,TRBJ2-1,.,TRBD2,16,CASSNDQASGVHEQFF,TGTGCCAGTAGTAACGACCAGGCTAGCGGAGTACATGAGCAGTTCTTC
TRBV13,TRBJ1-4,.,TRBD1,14,CASSFGQGNEKLFF,TGTGCCAGCAGCTTTGGACAGGGGAATGAAAAACTGTTTTTT
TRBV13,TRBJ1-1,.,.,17,CASSFLPFGAGNTEAFF,TGTGCCAGCAGCTTTCTCCCTTTTGGGGCAGGGAACACTGAAGCTTTCTTT
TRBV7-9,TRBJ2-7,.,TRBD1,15,CASSLWDRGRYEQYF,TGTGCCAGCAGCTTATGGGACAGGGGACGCTACGAGCAGTACTTC
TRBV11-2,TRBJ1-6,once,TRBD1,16,CASSLGVGTGYTPLHF,TGTGCCAGCAGCTTAGGGGTCGGGACAGGGTATACACCCCTCCACTTT
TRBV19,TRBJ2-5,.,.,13,CAVSGVGQETQYF,TGTGCCGTCTCAGGGGTGGGCCAAGAGACCCAGTACTTC
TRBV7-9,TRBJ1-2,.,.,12,CASSLPGNGYTF,TGTGCCAGCAGCTTGCCAGGGAACGGCTACACCTTC
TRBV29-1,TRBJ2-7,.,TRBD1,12,CSVGYRGYEQYF,TGCAGCGTTGGGTACAGGGGCTACGAGCAGTACTTC
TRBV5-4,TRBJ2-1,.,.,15,CASSTDSSSYNEQFF,TGTGCCAGCAGCACGGACAGCAGCTCCTACAATGAGCAGTTCTTC
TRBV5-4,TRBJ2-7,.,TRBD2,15,CASSLGTSGGGIQYF,TGTGCCAGCAGCTTAGGGACTAGCGGGGGAGGTATTCAGTACTTC
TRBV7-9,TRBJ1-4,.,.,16,CASSRWQGATNEKLFF,TGTGCCAGCAGTAGGTGGCAGGGTGCAACTAATGAAAAACTGTTTTTT
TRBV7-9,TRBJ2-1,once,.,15,CASSTPGRHNNEQFF,TGTGCCAGCAGTACCCCGGGGAGGCATAACAATGAGCAGTTCTTC
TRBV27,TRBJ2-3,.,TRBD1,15,CASVGRQGAGDTQYF,TGTGCCAGCGTGGGGAGACAGGGGGCCGGAGATACGCAGTATTTT
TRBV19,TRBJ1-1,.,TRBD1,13,CASSRQGKTEAFF,TGTGCCAGTAGTCGACAGGGGAAGACTGAAGCTTTCTTT
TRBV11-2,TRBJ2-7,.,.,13,CASSLGPAYEQYF,TGTGCCAGCAGCTTAGGTCCGGCCTACGAGCAGTACTTC
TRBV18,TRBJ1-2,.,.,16,CASSPTNSNRVSGYTF,TGTGCCAGCTCACCAACGAATAGCAACAGGGTCAGCGGCTACACCTTC
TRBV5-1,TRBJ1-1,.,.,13,CASSTGTDNEAFF,TGCGCCAGCAGCACCGGGACTGATAATGAAGCTTTCTTT
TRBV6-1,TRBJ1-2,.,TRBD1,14,CASSERTGSYGYTF,TGTGCCAGCAGTGAGAGGACAGGGAGCTATGGCTACACCTTC
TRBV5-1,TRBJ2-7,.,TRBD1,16,CASSWGAQGASYEQYF,TGCGCCAGCAGCTGGGGGGCCCAGGGGGCTTCCTACGAGCAGTACTTC